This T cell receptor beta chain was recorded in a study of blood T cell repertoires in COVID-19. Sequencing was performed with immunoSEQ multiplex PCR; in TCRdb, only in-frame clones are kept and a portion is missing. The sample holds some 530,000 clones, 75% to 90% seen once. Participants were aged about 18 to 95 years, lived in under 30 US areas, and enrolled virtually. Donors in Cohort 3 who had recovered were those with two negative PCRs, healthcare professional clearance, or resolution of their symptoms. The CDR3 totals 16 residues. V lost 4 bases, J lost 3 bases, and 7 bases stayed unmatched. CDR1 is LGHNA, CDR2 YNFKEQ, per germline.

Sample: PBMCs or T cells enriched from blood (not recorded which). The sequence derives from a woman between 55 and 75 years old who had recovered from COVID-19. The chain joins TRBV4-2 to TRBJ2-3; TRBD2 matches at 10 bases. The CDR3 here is CASSRRVAGGTDTQYF. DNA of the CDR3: TGTGCCAGCAGCCGTCGGGTAGCGGGGGGTACAGATACGCAGTATTTT.